What follows are 10 T cell receptor beta chains derived from one specimen sequenced in a study of blood T cell repertoires in COVID-19 (TCRdb year 2020). The library was generated by the immunoSEQ multiplex PCR assay. TCRdb's version of the immuneACCESS table is confined to in-frame rearrangements and falls short of the full clone set. An unresolved V gene accounts for under half of the shortfall where checked; the remainder is of unknown origin. A total of roughly 160,000 clones appear in this sample, about 86% of them only once. About 7.3% of the sample is held by the ten biggest clonotypes. Sequencing was performed on peripheral blood. The receptors derive from a man over 45 with active or convalescent COVID-19.

In its sample, this clone was seen once. V is TRBV4-3 and J is TRBJ2-3; 8 bases match TRBD2. Germline V CDR1 and CDR2: LGHNA, YSLEER. The CDR3 length is 16 residues. Trimming removed 1 base from V and 4 bases from J; junction bases left unmatched: 7. CDR3 bases: TGCGCCAGCAGCCAAGCCCGCGGGGGGATGTCAGATACGCAGTATTTT. Translated: CASSQARGGMSDTQYF.

This clone occurred a few times. This chain joins TRBV2 and TRBJ1-1; a possible D gene is TRBD1 (6 bases). Germline V gives CDR1 SNHLY, CDR2 FYNNEI. This CDR3 region has 14 residues. Deletions cut 7 bases from V and 1 base from J, with 13 bases between. Here the CDR3 reads CASNLQGKNTEAFF. The CDR3 DNA reads as TGTGCCAGCAACCTCCAGGGGAAGAACACTGAAGCTTTCTTT.

This clone is a singleton in its sample. This CDR3 is CASSLQGTGGRGYTF. CDR3 nucleotides: TGTGCCAGCAGCTTGCAAGGGACAGGGGGTCGGGGCTACACCTTC. The chain uses TRBV5-4 and TRBJ1-2; TRBD1 matches 11 bases. Germline V gene data show CDR1 as SGHNT and CDR2 as YYREEE (reference sequence). The CDR3 is 15 amino acids. V gave up 1 base and J gave up 8 bases; unmatched junction bases: 7. Full variable domain (remainder filled in from reference TRBV5-4 and TRBJ1-2): ETGVTQSPTHLIKTRGQQVTLRCSSQSGHNTVSWYQQALGQGPQFIFQYYREEENGRGNFPPRFSGLQFPNYSSELNVNALELDDSALYLCASSLQGTGGRGYTFGSGTRLTVV.

The V and J genes are TRBV5-5 and TRBJ2-7; D uncertain. The CDR3 contains 12 residues. The germline CDR1 and CDR2 sequences are SGHKS and YYEKEE (reference sequence). Deletions cut 0 bases from V and 6 bases from J, with 7 bases between. The CDR3 DNA sequence: TGTGCCAGCAGCTTGGGTGGCGGCGAGCAGTACTTC. Translating it yields CASSLGGGEQYF. The variable domain in full, completed from reference TRBV5-5 and TRBJ2-7, reads DAGVTQSPTHLIKTRGQQVTLRCSPISGHKSVSWYQQVLGQGPQFIFQYYEKEERGRGNFPDRFSARQFPNYSSELNVNALLLGDSALYLCASSLGGGEQYFGPGTRLTVT.

The chain joins TRBV19 to TRBJ2-6; possibly TRBD2 for D (6 bases). Germline-derived CDR1 and CDR2 are LNHDA and SQIVND (reference sequence). CDR3 length: 13 amino acids. Trimming removed 11 bases from V and 2 bases from J, with 10 bases in between. CDR3 region: CAGGIPGANVLTF. In DNA form, the CDR3 reads TGTGCCGGGGGGATTCCTGGGGCCAACGTCCTGACTTTC.

The V call is TRBV5-1, the J call TRBJ1-6, with 9 bases that match TRBD1. The CDR3 is made up of 16 amino acids. The germline CDR1 and CDR2 sequences are SGHRS and YFSETQ. V shed 0 bases, J shed 7 bases, and the junction held 5 bases outside the gene matches. CDR3 residues: CASSLASGTGNSPLHF. The CDR3 region has the DNA TGCGCCAGCAGCTTGGCCTCAGGGACAGGGAATTCACCCCTCCACTTT.

This chain connects TRBV7-2 to TRBJ1-3, with a tentative D call TRBD1 (5 bases). From germline, CDR1 is SGHTA and CDR2 FQGNSA. V shed 1 base and J shed 2 bases, with 9 bases lying between them. CDR3 length: 15 residues. CDR3: CASSLGLGAGNTIYF. The CDR3 DNA sequence: TGTGCCAGCAGCTTAGGTTTAGGGGCTGGAAACACCATATATTTT.

The chain is built from TRBV29-1 and TRBJ2-3; D remains unclear. The CDR3 consists of 12 residues. Germline values: CDR1 SQVTM, CDR2 ANQGSEA. Trimming took 1 base from V and 2 from J, leaving 4 bases between them. CDR3 in DNA: TGCAGCGTTGAAGCCAACACAGATACGCAGTATTTT. Translation: CSVEANTDTQYF.

The chain's CDR3 is CASSQETGTNTGELFF. In DNA form, the CDR3 reads TGCGCCAGCAGCCAAGAAACCGGGACGAACACCGGGGAGCTGTTTTTT. This chain uses TRBV4-3 with TRBJ2-2, with TRBD2 as a possible D gene (5 bases). Trimming pared 0 bases from V and 0 bases from J, leaving 8 bases between. Germline CDR1 LGHNA, CDR2 YSLEER. The CDR3 contains 16 residues.

This sequence joins TRBV30 and TRBJ1-2; 8 bases match TRBD1. Germline V gene sequence: CDR1 GTSNPN, CDR2 SVGIG (reference sequence). Unmatched junction bases numbered 9, after V lost 1 base and J lost 14 bases. CDR3 size: 12 residues. The DNA for the CDR3 is TGTGCCTGGAGTGACTACCAGGGGGCCCAGACCTTC. Protein product: CAWSDYQGAQTF. The full variable domain, rest sourced from reference TRBV30 and TRBJ1-2, is SQTIHQWPATLVQPVGSPLSLECTVEGTSNPNLYWYRQAAGRGLQLLFYSVGIGQISSEVPQNLSASRPQDRQFILSSKKLLLSDSGFYLCAWSDYQGAQTFGSGTRLTVV.